This paragraph covers one T cell receptor (beta chain) sequence. Assay: immunoSEQ multiplex PCR; the TCRdb copy retains only in-frame clones and omits some. Found here are tens of thousands of clones, about 90% of them singletons; the top ten hold roughly 45%. This sample was included in a study of blood T cell repertoires in COVID-19. Across the whole study: From the United States, Italy and Spain came samples of acute and convalescent COVID-19.

V lost 7 bases and J lost 3; bases outside the gene matches: 6. The CDR3 runs to 14 residues. Germline CDR1 SNHLY, CDR2 FYNNEI. The chain links TRBV2 to TRBJ2-1, with TRBD2 matching 7 bases. The sequenced material came from peripheral blood. This clonotype was sampled from a human donor in a cohort sampled during active COVID-19. The CDR3 sequence is CASKPASGYNEQFF. CDR3 DNA: TGTGCCAGCAAGCCGGCTAGCGGCTACAATGAGCAGTTCTTC.